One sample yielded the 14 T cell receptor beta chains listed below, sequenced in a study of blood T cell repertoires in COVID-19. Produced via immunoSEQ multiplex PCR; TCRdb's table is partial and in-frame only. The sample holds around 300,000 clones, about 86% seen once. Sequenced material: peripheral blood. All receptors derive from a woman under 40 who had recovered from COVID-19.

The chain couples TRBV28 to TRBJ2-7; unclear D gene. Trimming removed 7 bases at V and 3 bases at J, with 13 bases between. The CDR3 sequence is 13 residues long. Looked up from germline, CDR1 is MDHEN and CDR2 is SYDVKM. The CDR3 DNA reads TGTGCCAGCACCTCCCCCCCCGTCTACGAGCAGTACTTC. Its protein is CASTSPPVYEQYF.

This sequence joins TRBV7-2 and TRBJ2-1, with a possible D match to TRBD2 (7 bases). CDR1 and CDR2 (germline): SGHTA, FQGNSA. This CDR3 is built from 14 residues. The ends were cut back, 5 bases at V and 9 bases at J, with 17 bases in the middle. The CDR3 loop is CASSPGSGGGEQFF. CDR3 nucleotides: TGTGCCAGCAGCCCGGGATCGGGGGGCGGTGAGCAGTTCTTC.

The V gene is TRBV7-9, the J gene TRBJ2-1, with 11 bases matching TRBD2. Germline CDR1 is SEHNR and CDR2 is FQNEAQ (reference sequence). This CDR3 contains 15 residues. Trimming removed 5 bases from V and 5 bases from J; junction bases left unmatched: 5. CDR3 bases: TGTGCCAGCAGCCCGAGACTAGCGGGAAACAATGAGCAGTTCTTC. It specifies CASSPRLAGNNEQFF.

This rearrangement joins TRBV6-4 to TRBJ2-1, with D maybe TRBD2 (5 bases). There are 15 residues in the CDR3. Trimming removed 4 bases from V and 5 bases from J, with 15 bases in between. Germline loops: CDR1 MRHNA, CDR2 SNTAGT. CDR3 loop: CASSAEGEPNNEQFF. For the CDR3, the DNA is TGTGCCAGCAGTGCCGAGGGCGAACCCAACAATGAGCAGTTCTTC.

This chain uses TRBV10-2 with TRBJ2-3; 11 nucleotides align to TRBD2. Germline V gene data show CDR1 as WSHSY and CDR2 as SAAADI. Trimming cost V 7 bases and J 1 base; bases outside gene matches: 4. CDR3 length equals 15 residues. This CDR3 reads CASKTGLAGTDTQYF. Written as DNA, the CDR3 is TGCGCCAGCAAGACGGGACTAGCGGGCACAGATACGCAGTATTTT.

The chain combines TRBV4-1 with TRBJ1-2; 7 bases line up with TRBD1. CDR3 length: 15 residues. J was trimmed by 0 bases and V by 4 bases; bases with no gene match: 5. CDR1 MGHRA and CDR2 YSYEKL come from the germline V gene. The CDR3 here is CASSPRDRSNYGYTF. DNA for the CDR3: TGCGCCAGCAGCCCCAGGGACAGATCTAACTATGGCTACACCTTC.

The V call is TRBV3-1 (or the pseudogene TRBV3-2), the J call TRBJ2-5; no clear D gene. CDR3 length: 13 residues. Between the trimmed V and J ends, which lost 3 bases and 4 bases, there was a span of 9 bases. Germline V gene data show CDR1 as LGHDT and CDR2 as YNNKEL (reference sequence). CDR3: CASSQNRGETQYF. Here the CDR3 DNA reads TGTGCCAGCAGCCAGAACCGAGGAGAGACCCAGTACTTC.

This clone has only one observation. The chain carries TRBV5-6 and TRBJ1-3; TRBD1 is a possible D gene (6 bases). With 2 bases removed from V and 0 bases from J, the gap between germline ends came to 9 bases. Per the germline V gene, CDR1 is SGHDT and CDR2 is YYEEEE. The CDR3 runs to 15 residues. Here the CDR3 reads CASSFGQISGNTIYF. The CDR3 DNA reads TGTGCCAGCAGCTTCGGACAGATCTCTGGAAACACCATATATTTT.

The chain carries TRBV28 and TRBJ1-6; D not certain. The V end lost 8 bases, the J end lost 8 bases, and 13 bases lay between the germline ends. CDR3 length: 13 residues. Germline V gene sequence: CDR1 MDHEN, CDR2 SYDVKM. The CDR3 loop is CASADSTYSPLHF. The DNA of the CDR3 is TGTGCCAGCGCGGACTCCACGTATTCACCCCTCCACTTT.

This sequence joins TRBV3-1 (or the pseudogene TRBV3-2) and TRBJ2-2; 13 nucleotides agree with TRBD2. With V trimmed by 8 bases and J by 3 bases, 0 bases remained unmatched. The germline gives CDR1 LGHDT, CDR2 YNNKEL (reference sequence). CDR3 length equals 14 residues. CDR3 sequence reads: CASGLAGDTGELFF. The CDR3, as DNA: TGTGCCAGCGGACTAGCGGGAGACACCGGGGAGCTGTTTTTT.

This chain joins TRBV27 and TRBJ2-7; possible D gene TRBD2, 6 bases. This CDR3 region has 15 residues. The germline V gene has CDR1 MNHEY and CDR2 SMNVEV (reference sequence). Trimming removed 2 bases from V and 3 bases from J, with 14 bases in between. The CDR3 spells CASSLIGTFSYEQYF. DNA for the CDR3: TGTGCCAGCAGTTTAATTGGGACTTTCAGCTACGAGCAGTACTTC.

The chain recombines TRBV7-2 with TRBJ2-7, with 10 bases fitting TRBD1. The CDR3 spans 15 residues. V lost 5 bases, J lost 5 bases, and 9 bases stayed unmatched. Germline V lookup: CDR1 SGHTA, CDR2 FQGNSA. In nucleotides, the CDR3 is TGTGCCAGCAGCGACGTGGGACAGGGGATCAACGAGCAGTACTTC. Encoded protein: CASSDVGQGINEQYF.

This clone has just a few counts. The CDR3 loop is CASSLVFRAEQYF. The CDR3 nucleotides are TGTGCCAGCAGCTTAGTTTTCAGGGCCGAGCAGTACTTC. This rearrangement joins TRBV7-8 to TRBJ2-7, with a tentative D call TRBD1 (5 bases). This CDR3 is built from 13 residues. CDR1 and CDR2 (germline): SGHVS, FQNEAQ. Trimming pared 1 base from V and 6 bases from J, leaving 10 bases between.

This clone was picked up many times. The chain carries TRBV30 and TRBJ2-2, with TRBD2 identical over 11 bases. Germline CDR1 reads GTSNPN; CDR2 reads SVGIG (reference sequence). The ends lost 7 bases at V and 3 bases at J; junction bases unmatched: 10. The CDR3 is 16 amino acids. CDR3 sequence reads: CASHPPGLADTGELFF. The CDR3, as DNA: TGTGCCTCACACCCACCGGGACTAGCGGACACCGGGGAGCTGTTTTTT.